The subject of this entry is one T cell receptor beta chain. Its target is unknown. This CDR3 has 14 residues. With 6 bases clipped from V and 5 bases from J, the junction kept 9 bases outside the gene matches. Germline V gene data show CDR1 as MNHEY and CDR2 as SMNVEV (reference sequence). Sample time point: week 23, last vaccination. The investigators gave 300 ug of mutant IDH1 20-mer peptide in each vaccine dose, together with topical imiquimod. The repertoire was sequenced with immunoSEQ multiplex PCR; TCRdb's copy has only in-frame clones and lacks some. The sample records 20,000 to 25,000 clones, approximately 78% being singletons. These data belong to a study of a mutant IDH1 vaccine in newly diagnosed glioma. Study background: The first vaccination came 4-6 weeks after radiotherapy alone, or with temozolomide cycles.

Sequenced here: PBMCs, sampled from a glioma patient whose treatment included an IDH1 peptide vaccine. This clonotype originated in a man aged 30 to 39 with glioma. The chain combines TRBV27 with TRBJ2-7; 8 bases align to TRBD2. CDR3: CASRYSGSRNEQYF. The CDR3 nucleotides read TGTGCCAGCAGATACAGCGGGAGTCGGAACGAGCAGTACTTC.